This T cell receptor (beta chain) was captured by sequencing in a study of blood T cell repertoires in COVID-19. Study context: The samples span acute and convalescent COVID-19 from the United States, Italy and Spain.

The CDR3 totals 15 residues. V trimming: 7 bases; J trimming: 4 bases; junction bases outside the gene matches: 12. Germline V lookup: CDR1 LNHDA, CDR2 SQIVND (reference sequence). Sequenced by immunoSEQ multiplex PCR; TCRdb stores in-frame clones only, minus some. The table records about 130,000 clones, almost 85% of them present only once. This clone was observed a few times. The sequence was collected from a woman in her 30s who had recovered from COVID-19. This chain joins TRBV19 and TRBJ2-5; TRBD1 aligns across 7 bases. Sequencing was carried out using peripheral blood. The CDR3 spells CASNAGGRNAETQYF. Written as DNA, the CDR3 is TGTGCCAGTAACGCAGGGGGACGGAATGCAGAGACCCAGTACTTC.